One sample yielded the 15 T cell receptor beta chains listed below, sequenced in a study of T cell repertoires in cytomegalovirus infection. A single record per CDR3 protein comes from TCRdb applying MiXCR to the reads. The repertoire holds hundreds of thousands of distinct CDR3 sequences, with approximately 25% as singletons. Specimen: CD8+ T cells from PBMCs. Receptors originate from a human donor in good health (CMV status not recorded). Some clones in this sample may be carry-over from other donors' samples.

There are a few counts of this clonotype. The CDR3: CASSPKGTNLSPLHF. In DNA, the CDR3 is TGTGCCAGCAGCCCCAAGGGCACAAACCTATCACCCCTCCACTTT. The chain carries TRBV5-6 and TRBJ1-6; D remains ambiguous. This CDR3 contains 15 residues. Germline V gene data show CDR1 as SGHDT and CDR2 as YYEEEE. V was cut by 4 bases and J by 10 bases, with 18 bases left in between. Variable domain in full (rest from reference TRBV5-6 and TRBJ1-6): DAGVTQSPTHLIKTRGQQVTLRCSPKSGHDTVSWYQQALGQGPQFIFQYYEEEERQRGNFPDRFSGHQFPNYSSELNVNALLLGDSALYLCASSPKGTNLSPLHFGNGTRLTVT.

The gene calls are TRBV10-3 and TRBJ1-3; possibly TRBD1 for D (6 bases). Between the trimmed V and J ends, which lost 7 bases and 0 bases, there was a span of 10 bases. The CDR3 sequence is 14 residues long. Germline assignment: CDR1 ENHRY and CDR2 SYGVKD. The CDR3 DNA sequence: TGTGCCATCAATGACAGGAGCTCTGGAAACACCATATATTTT. This codes for CAINDRSSGNTIYF.

This chain uses TRBV27 with TRBJ2-1; 8 bases are shared with TRBD1. The trim removed 7 bases at V and 7 bases at J, leaving 15 bases unmatched. This CDR3 region has 16 residues. Germline V gene data show CDR1 as MNHEY and CDR2 as SMNVEV (reference sequence). In DNA form, the CDR3 reads TGTGCCAGCAACTTATGGGGTCAGGGGGCCTGGAATGAGCAGTTCTTC. As protein: CASNLWGQGAWNEQFF.

This clonotype has ten or more counts. This sequence joins TRBV20-1 and TRBJ2-1, with TRBD1 matching over 7 bases. This CDR3 contains 15 residues. CDR1 is DFQATT and CDR2 is SNEGSKA in the germline V gene (reference sequence). V lost 0 bases and J lost 3; bases outside the gene matches: 5. CDR3 sequence: CSARDLWDSYNEQFF. In DNA form, the CDR3 reads TGCAGTGCTAGAGATCTTTGGGACAGCTACAATGAGCAGTTCTTC.

This clonotype has only a few counts. This rearrangement joins TRBV10-3 to TRBJ2-4; possibly TRBD1 or TRBD2 for D (5 bases each). Per germline, CDR1 ENHRY and CDR2 SYGVKD. CDR3 length: 11 amino acids. The V gene lost 4 bases and the J gene lost 7 bases, with 5 bases spanning the gap. This CDR3 is CAISGGNIQYF. DNA for the CDR3: TGTGCCATCAGTGGGGGGAACATTCAGTACTTC.

This CDR3 is CSALASYNEQFF. Written as DNA, the CDR3 is TGCAGCGCCCTTGCTAGTTACAATGAGCAGTTCTTC. The V call is TRBV29-1, the J call TRBJ2-1; D remains ambiguous. CDR1 is SQVTM, CDR2 ANQGSEA, per germline. V lost 7 bases and J 4 bases, leaving 11 bases between the germline ends. This CDR3 comprises 12 residues.

This clonotype was detected many times. This chain links TRBV7-9 with TRBJ2-3; tentative D call: TRBD2 (6 bases). Looked up from germline, CDR1 is SEHNR and CDR2 is FQNEAQ (reference sequence). Trimming shortened V by 1 base and J by 1 base, and 15 bases separated the two germline ends. The CDR3 is 17 residues long. The CDR3 DNA reads as TGTGCCAGCAGCTTAGAGACCTGGGCTAGCGGCACAGATACGCAGTATTTT. As protein: CASSLETWASGTDTQYF.

Ten or more counts support this clonotype. This sequence joins TRBV7-8 and TRBJ1-5, with D unclear. The V gene's germline CDR1 is SGHVS and CDR2 FQNEAQ. Trimming left V 3 bases short and J 2 bases short, with 14 bases between. The CDR3 length is 16 residues. The CDR3 protein is CASSLRADGRNQPQHF. The CDR3 DNA sequence: TGTGCCAGCAGCTTGCGGGCTGATGGTCGCAATCAGCCCCAGCATTTT.

This clonotype was recorded a few times. The chain recombines TRBV6-5 with TRBJ2-7; D is possibly TRBD1 or TRBD2 (5 bases each). This CDR3 contains 14 residues. Trimming took off 2 bases at V and 3 bases at J, with 11 bases between the two ends. Germline assignment: CDR1 MNHEY and CDR2 SVGAGI. Here the CDR3 reads CASSYGGRVYEQYF. The CDR3 region has the DNA TGTGCCAGCAGTTACGGGGGTCGGGTCTACGAGCAGTACTTC.

The chain joins TRBV6-2 or TRBV6-3 to TRBJ1-1; no clear D. The CDR3 has 12 amino acids. Looked up from germline, CDR1 is MNHEY and CDR2 is SVGEGT. Trimming took 0 bases from V and 8 from J, leaving 7 bases between them. CDR3 sequence: CASSYSPDEAFF. The DNA for the CDR3 is TGTGCCAGCAGTTACTCCCCGGACGAAGCTTTCTTT.

This chain uses TRBV7-6 with TRBJ2-4; D may match TRBD1 or TRBD2 (5 bases each). Germline V gives CDR1 SGHVS, CDR2 FNYEAQ. V lost 5 bases to trimming and J lost 3 bases, with 11 bases between them. The length of the CDR3 is 14 residues. The CDR3 loop is CASSNRDGKNIQYF. CDR3 bases: TGTGCCAGCAGCAACCGGGACGGCAAAAACATTCAGTACTTC.

This rearrangement joins TRBV27 to TRBJ2-1, with 7 nucleotides matching TRBD1. This CDR3 is 14 amino acids long. The trim removed 2 bases at V and 7 bases at J, leaving 5 bases unmatched. CDR1 is MNHEY and CDR2 is SMNVEV in the germline V gene (reference sequence). The CDR3: CASSLPHRGNEQFF. CDR3 in DNA: TGTGCCAGCAGTTTACCCCACAGGGGAAATGAGCAGTTCTTC.

V gene TRBV2 combines with J gene TRBJ1-1; 7 bases map to TRBD1. Losses at the gene ends were 7 bases for V and 8 bases for J; bases not matched to a gene: 13. Germline V CDR1 and CDR2: SNHLY, FYNNEI. CDR3 length: 14 residues. Here the CDR3 reads CASTTGEGPNEAFF. The CDR3 DNA is TGTGCCAGCACCACAGGGGAGGGGCCGAACGAAGCTTTCTTT.

This chain connects TRBV12-3 or TRBV12-4 to TRBJ2-1, with D possibly being TRBD2 (5 bases). V gave up 3 bases and J gave up 7 bases, with 16 bases separating them. The CDR3 extends over 15 amino acids. Written as DNA, the CDR3 is TGTGCCAGCAGTTTCGTTCTGGGTCCGGGGAATGAGCAGTTCTTC. This translates into CASSFVLGPGNEQFF.

In this sample, this clonotype turned up a few times. V is TRBV28 and J is TRBJ2-3; TRBD2 aligns across 7 bases. The trim removed 3 bases at V and 4 bases at J, leaving 7 bases unmatched. The V gene's germline CDR1 is MDHEN and CDR2 SYDVKM. This CDR3 is 15 amino acids long. DNA for the CDR3: TGTGCCAGCAGTTTTAGAGCGGGGACTTCAGATACGCAGTATTTT. Translating gives CASSFRAGTSDTQYF.